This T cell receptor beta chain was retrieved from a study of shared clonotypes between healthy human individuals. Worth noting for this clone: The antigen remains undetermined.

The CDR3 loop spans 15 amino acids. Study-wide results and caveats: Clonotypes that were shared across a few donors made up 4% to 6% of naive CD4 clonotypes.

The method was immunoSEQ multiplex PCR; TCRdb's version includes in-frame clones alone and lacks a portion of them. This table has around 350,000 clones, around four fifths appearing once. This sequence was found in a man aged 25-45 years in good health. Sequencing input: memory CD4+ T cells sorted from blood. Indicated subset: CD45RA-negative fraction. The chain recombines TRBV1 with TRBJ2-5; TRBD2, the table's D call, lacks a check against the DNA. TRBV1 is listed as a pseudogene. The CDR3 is CTSSQPGLAEETQYF. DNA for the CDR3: TGCACCAGCAGCCAGCCGGGACTAGCCGAAGAGACCCAGTACTTC.